The 14 T cell receptor beta chains in this list originate from one sample, sequenced in a study of control samples from healthy donors and cancer patients. Here immunoSEQ multiplex PCR was the method, and the copy in TCRdb shows in-frame clones only, minus some. The sample lists about 110,000 clones; 85% to 90% were seen once. The sequenced material came from PBMCs. The source of these receptors is a woman aged 55-70 years with lung cancer.

This chain uses TRBV30 with TRBJ1-2; D is uncertain. V lost 1 base and J 2 bases, leaving 8 bases between the germline ends. Per germline, CDR1 GTSNPN and CDR2 SVGIG (reference sequence). This CDR3 region has 13 residues. The CDR3 DNA follows: TGTGCCTGGAGTGGCGAATCAAACTATGGCTACACCTTC. It yields the protein CAWSGESNYGYTF.

This sequence joins TRBV4-2 and TRBJ2-5; no clear D. Germline-derived CDR1 and CDR2 are LGHNA and YNFKEQ. CDR3 length: 12 amino acids. Trimming took off 0 bases at V and 4 bases at J, with 3 bases between the two ends. CDR3 coding DNA: TGTGCCAGCAGCCAAGAGGCAGAGACCCAGTACTTC. Translated: CASSQEAETQYF.

This clone appeared once. V usage is TRBV4-1 and J usage is TRBJ1-2; D not certain. CDR3 length: 14 residues. The V end was cut by 0 bases, the J end by 2 bases, with 7 bases between. Germline V lookup: CDR1 MGHRA, CDR2 YSYEKL. The CDR3 DNA reads TGCGCCAGCAGCCAAGAGGAGCGAAACTATGGCTACACCTTC. Residues: CASSQEERNYGYTF.

This chain's CDR3 is CARSLIPADFSYEQYF. In nucleotides, the CDR3 is TGTGCCAGAAGCTTAATCCCTGCGGACTTTTCCTACGAGCAGTACTTC. The rearrangement links TRBV7-5 to TRBJ2-7; TRBD2 is the table's D call and was not checked against the DNA. TRBV7-5 represents a pseudogene. The CDR3 is made up of 16 amino acids.

The rearrangement uses TRBV6-6 and TRBJ1-4; no definite D call. CDR1 and CDR2 (germline): MNHNY, SVGAGI (reference sequence). CDR3 length equals 16 residues. V gave up 2 bases and J gave up 2 bases, with 12 bases separating them. DNA of the CDR3: TGTGCCAGCAGTTACGGGGTGACGGAGACTAATGAAAAACTGTTTTTT. It is translated as CASSYGVTETNEKLFF.

The chain combines TRBV7-3 with TRBJ2-6, with TRBD2 identical over 8 bases. The CDR3 has 16 residues. CDR1 and CDR2 (germline): SGHTA, FQGTGA. Trimming cost V 2 bases and J 4 bases; bases outside gene matches: 4. The CDR3 is CASSLPGGAGANVLTF. The CDR3 DNA sequence: TGTGCCAGCAGCTTACCCGGGGGGGCCGGGGCCAACGTCCTGACTTTC. Drawing the rest from reference TRBV7-3 and TRBJ2-6, the complete variable domain is GAGVSQTPSNKVTEKGKYVELRCDPISGHTALYWYRQSLGQGPEFLIYFQGTGAADDSGLPNDRFFAVRPEGSVSTLKIQRTERGDSAVYLCASSLPGGAGANVLTFGAGSRLTVL.

V is TRBV9 and J is TRBJ2-2; D gene unclear. The V gene lost 3 bases and the J gene lost 6 bases, with 9 bases spanning the gap. The CDR3 loop spans 13 amino acids. CDR1 is SGDLS and CDR2 is YYNGEE in the germline V gene. CDR3 DNA sequence: TGTGCCAGCAGCGCCTTTGGTTCCGGGGAGCTGTTTTTT. This encodes CASSAFGSGELFF.

This clone occurred once. This rearrangement joins TRBV3-1 (or the pseudogene TRBV3-2) to TRBJ2-3; 9 nucleotides agree with TRBD1. Germline V gene lookup returns CDR1 LGHDT and CDR2 YNNKEL (reference sequence). V shed 1 base and J 4 bases; nucleotides not matched to a gene: 0. The CDR3 consists of 14 residues. CDR3 sequence: CASSQGQGADTQYF. CDR3 DNA sequence: TGTGCCAGCAGCCAAGGACAGGGGGCAGATACGCAGTATTTT.

This clone was picked up one time. This chain links TRBV6-4 with TRBJ1-2; a weak D match, TRBD1 (5 bases). CDR3 length equals 13 residues. V lost 3 bases and J 8 bases, leaving 13 bases between the germline ends. The germline V gene encodes CDR1 MRHNA and CDR2 SNTAGT. CDR3 DNA: TGTGCCAGCAGTGATATTGGAGGGACCGGCTACACCTTC. Translation gives CASSDIGGTGYTF.

The chain employs TRBV6-6 and TRBJ1-1; no reliable D call. The V and J ends lost 5 bases and 1 base respectively, with 8 bases between them. CDR3 size: 13 residues. The germline CDR1 and CDR2 sequences are MNHNY and SVGAGI (reference sequence). CDR3 protein: CASSVGGNTEAFF. DNA for the CDR3: TGTGCCAGCAGTGTGGGTGGGAACACTGAAGCTTTCTTT.

This clone was observed a handful of times. The chain joins TRBV5-4 to TRBJ1-2; 9 bases agree with TRBD1. The CDR3 spans 17 residues. After removal of 4 bases from V and 5 bases from J, the junction contained 15 bases not matched to a gene. The germline V gene encodes CDR1 SGHNT and CDR2 YYREEE (reference sequence). DNA for the CDR3: TGTGCCAGCAGCACGCCGACAGGGGGAGGATGGAAGTATGGCTACACCTTC. This translates into CASSTPTGGGWKYGYTF. The full variable domain, its missing parts supplied by reference TRBV5-4 and TRBJ1-2, is ETGVTQSPTHLIKTRGQQVTLRCSSQSGHNTVSWYQQALGQGPQFIFQYYREEENGRGNFPPRFSGLQFPNYSSELNVNALELDDSALYLCASSTPTGGGWKYGYTFGSGTRLTVV.

This chain links TRBV9 with TRBJ1-3; a possible D gene is TRBD1 (5 bases). This CDR3 spans 14 amino acids. Trimming took 6 bases from V and 0 from J, leaving 10 bases between them. Germline V gene data show CDR1 as SGDLS and CDR2 as YYNGEE. CDR3: CASKGEYSGNTIYF. In DNA form, the CDR3 reads TGTGCCAGCAAAGGGGAGTACTCTGGAAACACCATATATTTT.

The rearrangement uses TRBV5-1 and TRBJ2-5; TRBD2 matches 8 bases. V lost 0 bases, J lost 4 bases, and 5 bases stayed unmatched. This CDR3 is built from 15 residues. Germline CDR1 SGHRS, CDR2 YFSETQ. The CDR3 coding sequence is TGCGCCAGCAGCTTGGAGCGGGGGACGGGAGAGACCCAGTACTTC. Its translation is CASSLERGTGETQYF.

The rearrangement joins TRBV6-5 to TRBJ1-6; D perhaps matches TRBD1 (5 bases). Trimming pared 7 bases from V and 6 bases from J, leaving 13 bases between. Per germline, CDR1 MNHEY and CDR2 SVGAGI. The CDR3 sequence is 14 residues long. The CDR3 sequence is CASNPGQLNSPLHF. The CDR3 DNA reads as TGTGCCAGCAACCCCGGACAACTTAATTCACCCCTCCACTTT.